This T cell receptor beta chain came from a study of OX40 agonist ivuxolimab in advanced cancers. Study in general: Ivuxolimab, an agonistic anti-OX40 (CD134) antibody, was given to patients. Those treated in dose escalation had hepatocellular carcinoma, melanoma, renal cell cancer or head and neck cancer.

Clones were read by immunoSEQ multiplex PCR, and TCRdb kept only the in-frame ones, dropping some. The repertoire has around 70,000 clones, 70% to 90% of them found once; the top ten carry 5.5% to 7.5%. In regard to this clone: The antigen remains unidentified.

The CDR3 contains 16 residues. The V gene lost 2 bases and the J gene lost 3 bases, with 14 bases spanning the gap. Germline assignment: CDR1 KGHSH and CDR2 LQKENI. Whole-study results and caveats: CD8+ T cells were the subset that, on average, had more expanded clones than CD4+.

This receptor was taken from an adult with an advanced solid tumor such as melanoma, head and neck, liver or kidney cancer. This chain uses TRBV18 with TRBJ1-5; D perhaps matches TRBD1 (5 bases). The specimen comprised CD4+ or CD8+ T cells sorted from blood, sampled in a trial of the OX40 agonist ivuxolimab. CDR3 bases: TGTGCCAGCTCACCAACAGGCACAGCCATCAATCAGCCCCAGCATTTT. This sequence encodes CASSPTGTAINQPQHF.